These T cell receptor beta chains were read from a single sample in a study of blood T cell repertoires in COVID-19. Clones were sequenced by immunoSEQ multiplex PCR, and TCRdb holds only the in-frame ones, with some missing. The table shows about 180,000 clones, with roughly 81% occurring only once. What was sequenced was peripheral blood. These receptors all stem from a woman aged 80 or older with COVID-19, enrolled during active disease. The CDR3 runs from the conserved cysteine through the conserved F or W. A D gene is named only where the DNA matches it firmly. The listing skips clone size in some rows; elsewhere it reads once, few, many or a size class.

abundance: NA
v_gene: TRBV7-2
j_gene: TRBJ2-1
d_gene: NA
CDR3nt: TGTGCGACGGCCCGGGGAGTAGCCTACAATGAGCAGTTCTTC
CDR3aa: CATARGVAYNEQFF

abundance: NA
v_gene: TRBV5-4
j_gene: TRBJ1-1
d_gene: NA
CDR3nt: TGTGCCAGCAGGGCAGCGGGGGGTTTCACTGAAGCTTTCTTT
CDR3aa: CASRAAGGFTEAFF

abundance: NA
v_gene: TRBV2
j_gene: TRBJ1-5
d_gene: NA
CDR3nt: TGTGCCAGCAGTCCCAGAAACAATCAGCCCCAGCATTTT
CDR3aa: CASSPRNNQPQHF

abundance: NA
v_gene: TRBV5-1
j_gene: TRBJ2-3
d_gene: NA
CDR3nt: TGCGCCAGCAGCTTGGACTTGAGTCGATCGGATACGCAGTATTTT
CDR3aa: CASSLDLSRSDTQYF

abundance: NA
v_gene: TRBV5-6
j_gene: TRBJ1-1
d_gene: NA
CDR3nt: TGTGCCAGCAGCTTGTTAGAGGACAACGGGTTGAACACTGAAGCTTTCTTT
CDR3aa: CASSLLEDNGLNTEAFF

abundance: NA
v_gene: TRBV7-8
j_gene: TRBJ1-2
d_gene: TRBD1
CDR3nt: TGTGCCAGCAGCTCCCGGACAGGCCTTAGCTATGGCTACACCTTC
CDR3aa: CASSSRTGLSYGYTF

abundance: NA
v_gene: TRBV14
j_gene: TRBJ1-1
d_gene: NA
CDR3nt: TGTGCCAGCAGCCAAGACATCCTGAACACTGAAGCTTTCTTT
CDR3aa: CASSQDILNTEAFF

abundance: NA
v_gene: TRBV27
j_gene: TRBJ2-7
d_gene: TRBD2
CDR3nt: TGTGCCAGCAGGACGATAGCGGGAGGGACCTACGAGCAGTACTTC
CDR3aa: CASRTIAGGTYEQYF

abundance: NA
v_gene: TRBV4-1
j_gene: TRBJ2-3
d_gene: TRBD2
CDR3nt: TGCGCCAGCAGCGCAGGCTACCTAGCGGGGGGTTATAATACGCAGTATTTT
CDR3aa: CASSAGYLAGGYNTQYF

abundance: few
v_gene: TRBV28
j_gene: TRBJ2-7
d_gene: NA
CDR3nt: TGTGCCAGCAGTACCCCCGACTCCAGCTCCTACGAGCAGTACTTC
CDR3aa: CASSTPDSSSYEQYF

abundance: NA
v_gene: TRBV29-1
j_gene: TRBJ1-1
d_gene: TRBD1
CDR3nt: TGCAGGGCGGACAGGGGACACATGAACACTGAAGCTTTCTTT
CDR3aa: CRADRGHMNTEAFF

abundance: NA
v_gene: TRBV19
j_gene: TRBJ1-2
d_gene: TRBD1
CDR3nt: TGTGCCAGTACCCCCCCGGGGGACAGCGGATATGGCTACACCTTC
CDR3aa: CASTPPGDSGYGYTF